This T cell receptor beta chain was documented in a study of blood T cell repertoires in COVID-19. Study overall: The origin of the acute and convalescent COVID-19 samples was the United States, Italy and Spain. Sources were T cells, B-cell-depleted T cells, or PBMCs; the material itself was cDNA or gDNA.

Per the original methods: Reference gene primers were amplified, and this amplification served to estimate nucleated cell counts. Some clones are missing from TCRdb's copy, which holds only in-frame ones; the method was immunoSEQ multiplex PCR. That table supplies the V and J calls and clone size; D and trimming were determined from the DNA. The sample records some 280,000 clones, roughly 90% being singletons. From germline, CDR1 is LNHDA and CDR2 SQIVND (reference sequence). With 7 bases removed from V and 5 bases from J, the gap between germline ends came to 11 bases. The CDR3 consists of 12 residues.

V and J are TRBV19 and TRBJ2-5; D might be TRBD1 (5 bases). This clonotype was sampled from a woman aged 55-70 years with acute or convalescent COVID-19. The specimen was peripheral blood. As DNA, the CDR3 is TGTGCCAGTAAAGACAGAAAGGAGACCCAGTACTTC. It yields the protein CASKDRKETQYF.